This T cell receptor beta chain derives from a study of shared clonotypes between healthy human individuals. About the research overall: Three plates each covered CD4 naive and memory; CD8 naive two, CD8 memory one. Whole-study results and caveats: Several donors shared about 5% of their naive CD4 clonotypes.

The germline V gene has CDR1 MDHEN and CDR2 SYDVKM. CDR3 length: 16 residues. Trimming cost V 1 base and J 3 bases, with 13 bases left between them. Original handling: Quality scores were absent from the junction-only immunoSEQ sequences, so filtering differed. Only in-frame clones appear in the TCRdb table, and some are missing; sequencing was by immunoSEQ multiplex PCR. That table gives V, J and clone size, and the DNA gave D and trimming. The sample carries approximately 2.5 million clones, more than 85% recorded once. This clone was seen a handful of times. What it binds is not known. CD4+ cell separation produced CD45RA+ naive and CD45RA-negative memory subsets.

The rearrangement links TRBV28 to TRBJ1-5; D might be TRBD1 (5 bases). This receptor was obtained from a man between 18 and 29 years old in good health. Some clones in this sample may be carry-over from other donors' samples. The specimen was naive CD4+ T cells from PBMCs. Sample subset: CD45RA+ positively selected. DNA for the CDR3: TGTGCCAGCAGTTTATCTCCTTCAGGGTACAATCAGCCCCAGCATTTT. This codes for CASSLSPSGYNQPQHF.